The 22 T cell receptor beta chains reported below all come from one sample, sequenced in a study of OX40 agonist ivuxolimab in advanced cancers. Only in-frame clones appear in the TCRdb table, and some are missing; sequencing was by immunoSEQ multiplex PCR. The data show around 80,000 clones, approximately 89% seen once. The specimen was CD4+ or CD8+ T cells sorted from blood, collected in a trial of the OX40 agonist ivuxolimab. Receptors originate from an adult with an advanced solid tumor such as melanoma, head and neck, liver or kidney cancer.

The chain carries TRBV2 and TRBJ2-7, with D perhaps TRBD2 (5 bases). Trimming took off 7 bases at V and 0 bases at J, with 10 bases between the two ends. This CDR3 contains 13 residues. CDR1 is SNHLY and CDR2 is FYNNEI in the germline V gene. DNA of the CDR3: TGTGCCAGCACGTGGGAGACCTCCTACGAGCAGTACTTC. Amino acids: CASTWETSYEQYF.

The rearrangement uses TRBV7-8 and TRBJ1-2; no clear D gene. CDR1 is SGHVS, CDR2 FQNEAQ, per germline. CDR3 length: 13 amino acids. Trimming pared 4 bases from V and 8 bases from J, leaving 14 bases between. The CDR3 protein is CASSSQLNQGYTF. The DNA of the CDR3 is TGTGCCAGCAGCTCCCAGTTAAATCAGGGCTACACCTTC.

V usage is TRBV5-1 and J usage is TRBJ2-7; D might be TRBD1 (7 bases). Germline CDR1 SGHRS, CDR2 YFSETQ. CDR3 size: 14 residues. V was trimmed by 6 bases and J by 0 bases, leaving 13 bases between them. CDR3 nucleotide sequence: TGCGCCAGCATGCAGGGGGGAAGCTCCTACGAGCAGTACTTC. It encodes CASMQGGSSYEQYF.

This rearrangement joins TRBV19 to TRBJ1-5; no reliable D call. The CDR3 contains 14 residues. Germline V lookup: CDR1 LNHDA, CDR2 SQIVND (reference sequence). V shed 3 bases and J shed 4 bases, with 10 bases lying between them. The CDR3 nucleotides are TGTGCCAGTAGTATTAGACCGGGAAATCAGCCCCAGCATTTT. Amino acid sequence: CASSIRPGNQPQHF.

The V gene is TRBV27, the J gene TRBJ1-2, with TRBD1 identical over 9 bases. The CDR3 has 13 residues. Per the germline V gene, CDR1 is MNHEY and CDR2 is SMNVEV (reference sequence). V lost 5 bases and J lost 13; bases outside the gene matches: 11. CDR3 nucleotide sequence: TGTGCCAGCAGTCCCGGGACAGGGCCCCGTGGCACCTTC. It yields the protein CASSPGTGPRGTF.

CDR3 residues: CAISESRGLETQYF. The CDR3 nucleotides are TGTGCCATCAGTGAGTCGAGAGGGTTAGAGACCCAGTACTTC. V usage is TRBV10-3 and J usage is TRBJ2-5; weak D call: TRBD2 (5 bases). Germline V gives CDR1 ENHRY, CDR2 SYGVKD. This CDR3 has 14 residues. The V gene lost 0 bases and the J gene lost 4 bases, with 9 bases spanning the gap.

In this sample, this clone turned up a few times. CDR3 nucleotide sequence: TGTGCCTGGAGTGACAAGGGACAGGGGGCCGGTCAGCCCCAGCATTTT. Encoded protein: CAWSDKGQGAGQPQHF. This rearrangement joins TRBV30 to TRBJ1-5; 12 bases are a match to TRBD1. Trimming cost V 1 base and J 6 bases; bases outside gene matches: 7. The germline V gene encodes CDR1 GTSNPN and CDR2 SVGIG (reference sequence). The CDR3 is 16 residues long.

The rearrangement uses TRBV5-1 and TRBJ2-7, with 14 bases that match TRBD2. CDR3 length: 15 amino acids. Germline CDR1 and CDR2: SGHRS and YFSETQ. With 5 bases clipped from V and 3 bases from J, the junction kept 4 bases outside the gene matches. The CDR3 region has the DNA TGCGCCAGCAGTCAAGGACTAGCGGGAGGCTACGAGCAGTACTTC. Translation: CASSQGLAGGYEQYF.

This chain links TRBV29-1 with TRBJ2-6; 9 nucleotides line up with TRBD1. The CDR3 has 15 residues. J lost 0 bases, V lost 6 bases, and 3 bases had no gene match. Germline V CDR1 and CDR2: SQVTM, ANQGSEA. The CDR3 is CSVMTGGSGANVLTF. The CDR3 DNA reads as TGCAGCGTGATGACAGGGGGCTCTGGGGCCAACGTCCTGACTTTC.

V usage is TRBV6-1 and J usage is TRBJ2-1; 9 positions match TRBD1. Germline values: CDR1 MNHNS, CDR2 SASEGT. This CDR3 is 14 amino acids long. V dropped 6 bases and J dropped 8; count of bases not matched to a gene: 8. DNA for the CDR3: TGTGCCAGCAGGAACATGGGACAGGGCGATGAGCAGTTCTTC. As protein: CASRNMGQGDEQFF.

The chain couples TRBV28 to TRBJ2-7; TRBD1 is a possible D gene (7 bases). The CDR3 contains 14 residues. V dropped 8 bases and J dropped 4 bases, with 18 bases sitting between them. Germline V gene sequence: CDR1 MDHEN, CDR2 SYDVKM. For the CDR3, the DNA is TGTGCCAGCTTTCAGGGGGGAAGCTCGTACGAGCAGTACTTC. Its translation is CASFQGGSSYEQYF. The whole variable domain, filled in from reference TRBV28 and TRBJ2-7, reads DVKVTQSSRYLVKRTGEKVFLECVQDMDHENMFWYRQDPGLGLRLIYFSYDVKMKEKGDIPEGYSVSREKKERFSLILESASTNQTSMYLCASFQGGSSYEQYFGPGTRLTVT.

V is TRBV5-4 and J is TRBJ1-2; no firm D call. Germline values: CDR1 SGHNT, CDR2 YYREEE (reference sequence). The V and J ends lost 0 bases and 8 bases respectively, with 14 bases between them. The CDR3 has 14 amino acids. CDR3 region: CASSLEERFQGYTF. Written as DNA, the CDR3 is TGTGCCAGCAGCTTGGAGGAGAGATTTCAGGGCTACACCTTC. Based on the CDR3 plus reference TRBV5-4 and TRBJ1-2, the full variable domain is ETGVTQSPTHLIKTRGQQVTLRCSSQSGHNTVSWYQQALGQGPQFIFQYYREEENGRGNFPPRFSGLQFPNYSSELNVNALELDDSALYLCASSLEERFQGYTFGSGTRLTVV.

The chain joins TRBV7-8 to TRBJ2-7; 11 bases are a match to TRBD2. Germline CDR1 reads SGHVS; CDR2 reads FQNEAQ. V lost 1 base and J lost 7; bases outside the gene matches: 9. This CDR3 region has 16 residues. The DNA of the CDR3 is TGTGCCAGCAGCTTAGTAGCGGGAGGGCCCCTCGGGGAGCAGTACTTC. Its protein is CASSLVAGGPLGEQYF.

CDR3 sequence: CASSTPGQGVDTQYF. The CDR3 DNA reads as TGCGCCAGCAGTACCCCGGGACAGGGGGTAGATACGCAGTATTTT. This chain connects TRBV10-1 to TRBJ2-3; 11 bases fit TRBD1. J was trimmed by 5 bases and V by 5 bases; bases with no gene match: 6. The CDR3 has 15 residues. Germline values: CDR1 WNHNN, CDR2 SYGVQD (reference sequence).

The chain recombines TRBV6-1 with TRBJ2-2; 7 bases fit TRBD1. CDR1 and CDR2 (germline): MNHNS, SASEGT. The CDR3 sequence is 15 residues long. J gave up 4 bases and V 4 bases, and 6 bases lay outside the gene matches. The CDR3 nucleotides read TGTGCCAGCAGTGTCCGGGACAGAGTCACCGGGGAGCTGTTTTTT. Its translation is CASSVRDRVTGELFF.

The V call is TRBV19, the J call TRBJ2-7; D gene ambiguous. Trimming cost V 4 bases and J 6 bases, with 13 bases left between them. This CDR3 spans 13 amino acids. The germline gives CDR1 LNHDA, CDR2 SQIVND (reference sequence). The DNA for the CDR3 is TGTGCCAGTAGTAAAGGTCGTATCGGCGAGCAGTACTTC. It encodes CASSKGRIGEQYF. The full variable domain, rest sourced from reference TRBV19 and TRBJ2-7, is DGGITQSPKYLFRKEGQNVTLSCEQNLNHDAMYWYRQDPGQGLRLIYYSQIVNDFQKGDIAEGYSVSREKKESFPLTVTSAQKNPTAFYLCASSKGRIGEQYFGPGTRLTVT.

The V gene is TRBV7-3, the J gene TRBJ2-7; 7 nucleotides line up with TRBD1. J gave up 6 bases and V 1 base, and 3 bases lay outside the gene matches. The germline V gene has CDR1 SGHTA and CDR2 FQGTGA. The CDR3 contains 13 residues. CDR3 amino acids: CASSLMRGREQYF. In DNA, the CDR3 is TGTGCCAGCAGCTTAATGAGGGGGCGCGAGCAGTACTTC. Together with reference TRBV7-3 and TRBJ2-7, the CDR3 gives the full variable domain: GAGVSQTPSNKVTEKGKYVELRCDPISGHTALYWYRQSLGQGPEFLIYFQGTGAADDSGLPNDRFFAVRPEGSVSTLKIQRTERGDSAVYLCASSLMRGREQYFGPGTRLTVT.

The chain links TRBV10-2 to TRBJ2-7; TRBD1 aligns across 9 bases. The germline V gene has CDR1 WSHSY and CDR2 SAAADI. With V trimmed by 4 bases and J by 3 bases, 4 bases remained unmatched. This CDR3 contains 14 residues. The CDR3 loop reads CASSVTGGNYEQYF. In DNA, the CDR3 is TGCGCCAGCAGTGTGACAGGGGGGAACTACGAGCAGTACTTC.

V gene TRBV10-3 combines with J gene TRBJ1-1; 7 bases match TRBD1. V was clipped by 6 bases and J by 1 base; unmatched bases: 5. Germline-derived CDR1 and CDR2 are ENHRY and SYGVKD. The CDR3 totals 14 residues. CDR3 sequence (DNA): TGTGCCATCAGGGAGGGACAGACGAACACTGAAGCTTTCTTT. Protein product: CAIREGQTNTEAFF.

This chain uses TRBV5-1 with TRBJ2-7, with D possibly called TRBD1 or TRBD2 (5 bases each). V lost 0 bases, J lost 2 bases, and 12 bases lay in between. Germline CDR1 SGHRS, CDR2 YFSETQ. There are 15 residues in the CDR3. CDR3 nucleotide sequence: TGCGCCAGCAGCTTGGTCTGGGGGTCCACCTACGAGCAGTACTTC. Its translation is CASSLVWGSTYEQYF.

The chain combines TRBV10-3 with TRBJ2-5, with D perhaps matching TRBD1 (6 bases). The CDR3 is 13 amino acids. Trimming pared 9 bases from V and 1 base from J, leaving 12 bases between. The germline V gene encodes CDR1 ENHRY and CDR2 SYGVKD. DNA for the CDR3: TGTGCCATTTCAAAGGACAGCCAAGAGACCCAGTACTTC. Translation: CAISKDSQETQYF.

V usage is TRBV19 and J usage is TRBJ2-7, with TRBD2 matching over 7 bases. The CDR3 is 13 residues long. V shed 5 bases, J shed 5 bases, and the junction held 6 bases outside the gene matches. Germline loops: CDR1 LNHDA, CDR2 SQIVND (reference sequence). The CDR3 reads CASSRLAGNEQYF. The CDR3 region has the DNA TGTGCCAGTAGTCGATTAGCGGGTAACGAGCAGTACTTC.